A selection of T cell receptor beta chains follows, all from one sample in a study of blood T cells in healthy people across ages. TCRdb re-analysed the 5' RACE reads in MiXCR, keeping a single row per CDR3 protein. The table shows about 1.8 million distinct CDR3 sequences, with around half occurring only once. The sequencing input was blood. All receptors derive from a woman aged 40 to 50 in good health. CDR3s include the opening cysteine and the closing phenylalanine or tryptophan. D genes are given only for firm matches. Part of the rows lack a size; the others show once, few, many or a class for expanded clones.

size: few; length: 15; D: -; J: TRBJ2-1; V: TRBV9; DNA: TGTGCCAGCAGTGCGGATCGGGCCTCCTACAATGAGCAGTTCTTC; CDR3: CASSADRASYNEQFF
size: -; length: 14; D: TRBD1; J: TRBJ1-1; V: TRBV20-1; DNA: TGCAGTGCTAGATTACCCGACAGGGGCACTGAAGCTTTCTTT; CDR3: CSARLPDRGTEAFF
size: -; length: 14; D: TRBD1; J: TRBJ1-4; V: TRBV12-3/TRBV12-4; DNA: TGTGCCAGCAGTCCCGACAGGGGACGCGAAAAACTGTTTTTT; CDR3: CASSPDRGREKLFF
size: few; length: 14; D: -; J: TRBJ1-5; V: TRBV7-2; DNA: TGTGCCAGCAGCTTATTCAGTGGTAATCAGCCCCAGCATTTT; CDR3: CASSLFSGNQPQHF
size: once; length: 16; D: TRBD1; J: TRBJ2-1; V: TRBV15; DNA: TGTGCCACCAGCGGACTTGAGGGGGCCGCTAACAATGAGCAGTTCTTC; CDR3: CATSGLEGAANNEQFF
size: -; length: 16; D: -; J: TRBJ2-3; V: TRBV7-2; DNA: TGTGCCAGCAGCCGCATGACAGGTAGTAGCACAGATACGCAGTATTTT; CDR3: CASSRMTGSSTDTQYF
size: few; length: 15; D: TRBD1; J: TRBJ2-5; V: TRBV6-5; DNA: TGTGCCAGCAGTTACGACCGGACAGGGGTTTGGGAGCAGTACTTC; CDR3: CASSYDRTGVWEQYF
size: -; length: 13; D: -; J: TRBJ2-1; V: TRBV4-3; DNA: TGCGCCAGCAGCCAAGAGAGAAGGAGTGAGCAGTTCTTC; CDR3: CASSQERRSEQFF
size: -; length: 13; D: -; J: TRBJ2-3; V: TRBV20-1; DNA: TGCAGTGCTTTCGACAGAGGCACAGATACGCAGTATTTT; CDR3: CSAFDRGTDTQYF
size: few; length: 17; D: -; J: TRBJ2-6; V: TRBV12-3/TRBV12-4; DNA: TGTGCCAGCAGTCCGAGCGGTCTGAGCTCTGGGGCCAACGTCCTGACTTTC; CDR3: CASSPSGLSSGANVLTF
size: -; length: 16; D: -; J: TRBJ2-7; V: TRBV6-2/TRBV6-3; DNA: TGTGCCAGCAGTTACCGGTCGGGATCTAGCTCCTACGAGCAGTACTTC; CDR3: CASSYRSGSSSYEQYF
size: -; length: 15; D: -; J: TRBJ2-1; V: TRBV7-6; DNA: TGTGCCAGCAGCTTAAGGGAGATGCGAAACAATGAGCAGTTCTTC; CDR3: CASSLREMRNNEQFF
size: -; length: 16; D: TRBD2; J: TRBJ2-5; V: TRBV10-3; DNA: TGTGCCATCAGTTCCCAACTAGCGGGGGCCCTGGAGACCCAGTACTTC; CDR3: CAISSQLAGALETQYF
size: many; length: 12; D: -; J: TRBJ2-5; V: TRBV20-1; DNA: TGCAGTGCTAGAGATGGACAAGAGACCCAGTACTTC; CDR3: CSARDGQETQYF
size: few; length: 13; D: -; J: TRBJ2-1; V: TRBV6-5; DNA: TGTGCCAGCAGTTCTAGGGTCATAAATGAGCAGTTCTTC; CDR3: CASSSRVINEQFF
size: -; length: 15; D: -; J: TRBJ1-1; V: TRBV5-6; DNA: TGTGCCAGCAGCCCCGGGAATTTGAGGAACACTGAAGCTTTCTTT; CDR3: CASSPGNLRNTEAFF
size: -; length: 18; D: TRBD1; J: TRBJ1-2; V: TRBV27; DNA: TGTGCCAGCAGTGCCCTCGGGACAGGGGTCCCTCCTAACTATGGCTACACCTTC; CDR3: CASSALGTGVPPNYGYTF